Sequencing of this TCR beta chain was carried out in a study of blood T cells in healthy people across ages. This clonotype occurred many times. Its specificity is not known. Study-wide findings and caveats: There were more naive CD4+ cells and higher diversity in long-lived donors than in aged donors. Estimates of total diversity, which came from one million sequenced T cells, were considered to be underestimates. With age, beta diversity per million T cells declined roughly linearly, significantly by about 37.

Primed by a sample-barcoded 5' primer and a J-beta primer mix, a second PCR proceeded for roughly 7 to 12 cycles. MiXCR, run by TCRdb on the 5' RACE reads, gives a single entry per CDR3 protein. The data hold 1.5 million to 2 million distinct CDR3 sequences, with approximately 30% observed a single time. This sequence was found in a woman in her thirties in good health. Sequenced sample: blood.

The CDR3 protein is CATLGEAVNEQFF. In DNA, the CDR3 is TGTGCCACCCTAGGAGAAGCTGTCAATGAGCAGTTCTTC. J is TRBJ2-1 and V is TRBV10-3; D uncertain. Trimming removed 10 bases from V and 6 bases from J, with 16 bases in between. The CDR3 is made up of 13 amino acids. From germline, CDR1 is ENHRY and CDR2 SYGVKD.